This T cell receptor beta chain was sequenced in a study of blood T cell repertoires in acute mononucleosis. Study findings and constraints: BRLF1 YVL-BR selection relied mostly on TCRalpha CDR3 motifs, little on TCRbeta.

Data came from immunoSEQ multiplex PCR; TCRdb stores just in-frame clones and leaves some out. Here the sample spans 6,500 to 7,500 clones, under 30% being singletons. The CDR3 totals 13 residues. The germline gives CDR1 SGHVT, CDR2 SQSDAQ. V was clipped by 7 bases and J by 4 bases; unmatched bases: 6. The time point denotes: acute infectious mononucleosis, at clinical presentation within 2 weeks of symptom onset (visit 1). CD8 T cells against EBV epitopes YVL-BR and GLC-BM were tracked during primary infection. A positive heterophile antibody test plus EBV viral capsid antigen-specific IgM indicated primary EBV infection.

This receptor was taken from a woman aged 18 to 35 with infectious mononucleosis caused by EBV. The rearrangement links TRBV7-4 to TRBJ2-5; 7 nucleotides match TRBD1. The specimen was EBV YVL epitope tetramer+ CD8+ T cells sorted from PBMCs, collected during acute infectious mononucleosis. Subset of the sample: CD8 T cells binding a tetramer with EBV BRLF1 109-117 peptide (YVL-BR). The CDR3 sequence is CASTKQGRETQYF. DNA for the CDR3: TGTGCCAGCACCAAACAGGGGCGAGAGACCCAGTACTTC.